The 30 T cell receptor beta chains below all came from one sample that was sequenced in a study of T cell responses to AZD1222 COVID-19 vaccine. Only in-frame clones appear in the TCRdb table, and some are missing; sequencing was by immunoSEQ multiplex PCR. Of 25,000 to 35,000 clones in the sample, over 75% were seen once. This sample comprised peripheral blood, obtained on day 0 of AZD1222 vaccination. These receptors all come from an adult in good health.

J is TRBJ1-1 and V is TRBV7-2; D uncertain. The germline gives CDR1 SGHTA, CDR2 FQGNSA. V lost 2 bases to trimming and J lost 3 bases, with 1 base between them. The CDR3 runs 11 residues. In DNA, the CDR3 is TGTGCCAGCAGCTTATACACTGAAGCTTTCTTT. Protein: CASSLYTEAFF.

This clone was seen once. The chain links TRBV28 to TRBJ2-3; D not resolved. V was shortened by 2 bases and J by 4 bases, with 4 bases between the two germline ends. CDR1 and CDR2 from the germline V gene are MDHEN and SYDVKM. This CDR3 region has 12 residues. The CDR3 sequence is CASSLSSDTQYF. The DNA of the CDR3 is TGTGCCAGCAGTTTAAGCTCAGATACGCAGTATTTT.

The table lists this clone with a count of one. This chain connects TRBV7-2 to TRBJ1-6, with D unresolved. CDR1 and CDR2 from the germline V gene are SGHTA and FQGNSA. The CDR3 runs to 14 residues. V was shortened by 4 bases and J by 4 bases, with 8 bases between the two germline ends. The CDR3 protein is CASSSTTYNSPLHF. The DNA of the CDR3 is TGTGCCAGCAGCTCAACAACTTATAATTCACCCCTCCACTTT.

This sequence joins TRBV5-1 and TRBJ1-5; weak D call: TRBD1 (6 bases). CDR1 is SGHRS, CDR2 YFSETQ, per germline. This CDR3 contains 14 residues. The V and J ends lost 7 bases and 6 bases respectively, with 17 bases between them. The CDR3 coding sequence is TGCGCCAGCGCCCCCGGGGGGGCGGGTCAGCCCCAGCATTTT. Translating gives CASAPGGAGQPQHF. Full variable domain (outside the CDR3, taken from reference TRBV5-1 and TRBJ1-5): KAGVTQTPRYLIKTRGQQVTLSCSPISGHRSVSWYQQTPGQGLQFLFEYFSETQRNKGNFPGRFSGRQFSNSRSEMNVSTLELGDSALYLCASAPGGAGQPQHFGDGTRLSIL.

This chain links TRBV9 with TRBJ1-6; 10 bases agree with TRBD1. Germline loops: CDR1 SGDLS, CDR2 YYNGEE. This CDR3 has 18 residues. J lost 7 bases, V lost 2 bases, and 12 bases had no gene match. CDR3 bases: TGTGCCAGCAGCGTGACAGGGGGCTGGTCTGCGTCCAATTCACCCCTCCACTTT. Translation gives CASSVTGGWSASNSPLHF.

J is TRBJ1-3 and V is TRBV5-1, with D uncertain. This CDR3 has 15 residues. Trimming cost V 5 bases and J 4 bases, with 16 bases left between them. In germline, CDR1 is SGHRS, CDR2 YFSETQ. The CDR3 coding sequence is TGCGCCAGCAGATCCGAGGGAGGGAACGGAAACACCATATATTTT. Translated: CASRSEGGNGNTIYF.

This chain links TRBV18 with TRBJ2-1; TRBD2 agrees at 12 bases. Trimming took 3 bases from V and 0 from J; bases not matched to a gene: 3. CDR1 is KGHSH and CDR2 is LQKENI in the germline V gene. The CDR3 is made up of 17 amino acids. CDR3 DNA: TGTGCCAGCTCACCTCAGGGACTAGCGGGCTCCTACAATGAGCAGTTCTTC. Its protein is CASSPQGLAGSYNEQFF.

CDR3 residues: CASSYSGANVLTF. The CDR3, as DNA: TGTGCCAGCAGTTACTCTGGGGCCAACGTCCTGACTTTC. The V call is TRBV6-2 or TRBV6-3, the J call TRBJ2-6; no definite D call. V was pared by 0 bases and J by 3 bases, with 0 bases between. The CDR3 is 13 residues long. Germline V CDR1 and CDR2: MNHEY, SVGEGT.

The V call is TRBV5-1, the J call TRBJ2-3; 8 bases agree with TRBD2. The CDR3 is 14 residues long. Losses at the gene ends were 0 bases for V and 6 bases for J; bases not matched to a gene: 3. Germline lookup yields CDR1 SGHRS and CDR2 YFSETQ. The CDR3 DNA sequence: TGCGCCAGCAGCTTGGACGGGAGGGGGGATACGCAGTATTTT. It codes for CASSLDGRGDTQYF.

V usage is TRBV7-2 and J usage is TRBJ2-1; 10 bases line up with TRBD2. The CDR3 is made up of 15 amino acids. The J segment lost 4 bases and the V segment lost 5 bases, leaving 5 bases of the junction unmatched. The V gene's germline CDR1 is SGHTA and CDR2 FQGNSA. The chain's CDR3 is CASSPSGSQYNEQFF. CDR3 DNA sequence: TGTGCCAGCAGCCCTAGCGGGAGCCAGTACAATGAGCAGTTCTTC.

The J gene is TRBJ2-7, the V gene TRBV7-2; 9 bases are shared with TRBD2. The germline V gene encodes CDR1 SGHTA and CDR2 FQGNSA. The CDR3 totals 18 residues. Trimming took 5 bases from V and 4 from J; bases not matched to a gene: 18. Written as DNA, the CDR3 is TGTGCCAGCAGCCCGATCCAGGGGGGGGCTAGCGGGATATACGAGCAGTACGTC. Translation gives CASSPIQGGASGIYEQYV.

The chain employs TRBV4-1 and TRBJ2-3; possibly TRBD2 for D (6 bases). The CDR3 spans 15 residues. The germline V and J ends were trimmed by 4 bases and 4 bases, with 15 bases remaining between them. Germline CDR1 reads MGHRA; CDR2 reads YSYEKL. In nucleotides, the CDR3 is TGCGCCAGCAGCCCACCTGAGACTAGGCCAGATACGCAGTATTTT. It is translated as CASSPPETRPDTQYF.

This chain joins TRBV6-5 and TRBJ2-2; D remains unclear. The CDR3 consists of 14 residues. The V and J ends lost 7 bases and 6 bases respectively, with 15 bases between them. Per germline, CDR1 MNHEY and CDR2 SVGAGI. In DNA form, the CDR3 reads TGTGCCAGCACGTCGCCCGCGCAGCCCGGGGAGCTGTTTTTT. Amino acids: CASTSPAQPGELFF.

This clone has a handful of counts. The chain links TRBV10-1 to TRBJ2-3; 7 nucleotides align to TRBD2. The V gene's germline CDR1 is WNHNN and CDR2 SYGVQD (reference sequence). Germline trimming cut 4 bases from V and 0 bases from J; bases unmatched to any gene: 4. The CDR3 extends over 15 amino acids. CDR3 sequence reads: CASSVGGSSTDTQYF. The CDR3 DNA is TGCGCCAGCAGTGTCGGGGGGTCTAGCACAGATACGCAGTATTTT.

A remark on this clone: One junction end does not reproduce the germline sequence, and a read error may be involved. V gene TRBV27 combines with J gene TRBJ1-2, with TRBD1 as a possible D gene (5 bases). CDR1 is MNHEY, CDR2 SMNVEV, per germline (reference sequence). The CDR3 extends over 17 amino acids. CDR3 nucleotides: TGTGCCAGCAGTCTATCAGGACATCACCCGAGGGACTATGGCTACACCTTC. It is translated as CASSLSGHHPRDYGYTF.

This chain joins TRBV6-5 and TRBJ1-5; D is possibly TRBD1 (6 bases). Trimming took off 5 bases at V and 4 bases at J, with 6 bases between the two ends. CDR1 is MNHEY and CDR2 is SVGAGI in the germline V gene. The CDR3 contains 12 residues. Written as DNA, the CDR3 is TGTGCCAGCAGTCAGGGGAATCAGCCCCAGCATTTT. Translation gives CASSQGNQPQHF.

This sequence joins TRBV11-3 and TRBJ2-5; TRBD1 agrees at 9 bases. CDR3 length: 14 residues. Germline loops: CDR1 SGHNT, CDR2 YENEEA. V gave up 6 bases and J gave up 5 bases; unmatched junction bases: 7. In DNA, the CDR3 is TGTGCCAGCAGACCGGGGGACAGGGTCGAGACCCAGTACTTC. This codes for CASRPGDRVETQYF.

The chain carries TRBV7-3 and TRBJ1-1; D gene ambiguous. V lost 5 bases and J 7 bases, leaving 14 bases between the germline ends. The CDR3 sequence is 13 residues long. Per germline, CDR1 SGHTA and CDR2 FQGTGA. The CDR3: CASSPGHIGEAFF. CDR3 bases: TGTGCCAGCAGCCCCGGTCACATCGGTGAAGCTTTCTTT. Variable domain in full (rest from reference TRBV7-3 and TRBJ1-1): GAGVSQTPSNKVTEKGKYVELRCDPISGHTALYWYRQSLGQGPEFLIYFQGTGAADDSGLPNDRFFAVRPEGSVSTLKIQRTERGDSAVYLCASSPGHIGEAFFGQGTRLTVV.

This sequence joins TRBV11-2 and TRBJ2-6; weak D call: TRBD1 (6 bases). The V end was cut by 11 bases, the J end by 1 base, with 15 bases between. The CDR3 runs to 15 residues. The germline V gene encodes CDR1 SGHAT and CDR2 FQNNGV. The CDR3 DNA is TGTGCCGCTGAACCCGGGACATCTGGGGCCAACGTCCTGACTTTC. It specifies CAAEPGTSGANVLTF.

The chain employs TRBV6-5 and TRBJ1-4; no firm D call. The CDR3 sequence is 13 residues long. The germline V gene has CDR1 MNHEY and CDR2 SVGAGI. Trimming left V 7 bases short and J 12 bases short, with 18 bases between. The CDR3 loop is CASNFPYAPELFF. CDR3 bases: TGTGCCAGCAATTTTCCCTACGCTCCGGAACTGTTTTTT.

The chain has TRBV5-1 and TRBJ1-3, with TRBD1 as a possible D gene (5 bases). This CDR3 has 13 amino acids. Germline V gives CDR1 SGHRS, CDR2 YFSETQ. V shed 3 bases and J shed 2 bases, with 6 bases lying between them. The DNA for the CDR3 is TGCGCCAGCAGCTGGACAACTGGAAACACCATATATTTT. It specifies CASSWTTGNTIYF.

The gene calls are TRBV19 and TRBJ1-2; no clear D. Germline CDR1 reads LNHDA; CDR2 reads SQIVND (reference sequence). V was trimmed by 1 base and J by 3 bases, leaving 9 bases between them. The CDR3 runs 14 residues. CDR3 sequence (DNA): TGTGCCAGTAGTATAGGGACCCTTTACTATGGCTACACCTTC. Translation: CASSIGTLYYGYTF.

This chain joins TRBV25-1 and TRBJ2-1; the D is unclear. Trimming took off 5 bases at V and 0 bases at J, with 8 bases between the two ends. Germline CDR1 reads MGHDK; CDR2 reads SYGVNS. The CDR3 has 14 residues. This CDR3 reads CASSRQSSYNEQFF. In DNA form, the CDR3 reads TGTGCCAGCAGTCGGCAGAGCTCCTACAATGAGCAGTTCTTC.

The genes are TRBV6-6 and TRBJ2-7; D gene ambiguous. Germline CDR1 MNHNY, CDR2 SVGAGI (reference sequence). Trimming took off 4 bases at V and 9 bases at J, with 22 bases between the two ends. This CDR3 comprises 15 residues. CDR3: CASSSPGLGLEGQYF. Here the CDR3 DNA reads TGTGCCAGCAGTTCCCCAGGTTTAGGTCTAGAAGGGCAGTACTTC.

This clone has only one observation. CDR3: CASSTRQGHEKLFF. CDR3 in DNA: TGTGCCAGCAGTACCCGACAGGGTCATGAAAAACTGTTTTTT. V and J are TRBV27 and TRBJ1-4; 7 nucleotides agree with TRBD1. The germline CDR1 and CDR2 sequences are MNHEY and SMNVEV (reference sequence). The trim removed 5 bases at V and 6 bases at J, leaving 6 bases unmatched. The CDR3 runs 14 residues. Drawing the rest from reference TRBV27 and TRBJ1-4, the complete variable domain is EAQVTQNPRYLITVTGKKLTVTCSQNMNHEYMSWYRQDPGLGLRQIYYSMNVEVTDKGDVPEGYKVSRKEKRNFPLILESPSPNQTSLYFCASSTRQGHEKLFFGSGTQLSVL.

The chain employs TRBV9 and TRBJ1-2, with 7 bases that match TRBD1. J gave up 8 bases and V 4 bases, and 20 bases lay outside the gene matches. Germline V gene sequence: CDR1 SGDLS, CDR2 YYNGEE. The CDR3 covers 17 residues. The CDR3 DNA sequence: TGTGCCAGCAGCCCGAGTTGGACAGGTTCAAGAACCGGAGGCTACACCTTC. This sequence encodes CASSPSWTGSRTGGYTF.

The rearrangement links TRBV3-1 (or the pseudogene TRBV3-2) to TRBJ2-1; TRBD2 agrees at 11 bases. Trimming took 3 bases from V and 7 from J; bases not matched to a gene: 8. This CDR3 has 16 amino acids. Germline V gene sequence: CDR1 LGHDT, CDR2 YNNKEL (reference sequence). The CDR3 loop reads CASSQQIAGGPNEQFF. DNA for the CDR3: TGTGCCAGCAGCCAGCAGATAGCGGGGGGGCCGAATGAGCAGTTCTTC.

The V call is TRBV4-2, the J call TRBJ2-1; 10 bases align to TRBD2. This CDR3 is 16 amino acids long. J was trimmed by 5 bases and V by 3 bases; bases with no gene match: 7. Germline V gene lookup returns CDR1 LGHNA and CDR2 YNFKEQ. The CDR3 spells CASSQIGTSDHNEQFF. The CDR3 DNA sequence: TGTGCCAGCAGCCAGATCGGGACTAGCGACCACAATGAGCAGTTCTTC.

This clone appeared a few times. V and J are TRBV10-1 and TRBJ1-1; D is unclear. CDR3 size: 13 residues. With 3 bases removed from V and 1 base from J, the gap between germline ends came to 6 bases. Germline values: CDR1 WNHNN, CDR2 SYGVQD (reference sequence). This CDR3 reads CASSDEKNTEAFF. CDR3 coding DNA: TGCGCCAGCAGTGATGAAAAGAACACTGAAGCTTTCTTT.

Comment on this clone: One end of the junction is discordant with germline, which a read error may explain. V and J are TRBV7-2 and TRBJ2-2; tentative D call: TRBD2 (6 bases). The length of the CDR3 is 16 residues. Germline loops: CDR1 SGHTA, CDR2 FQGNSA. In DNA form, the CDR3 reads TGTGCCAGCAGCTTAGCGAGGGTTCGGGGCACCGGGGAGGTGTTTTTT. Translated, it gives CASSLARVRGTGEVFF. Looking up the rest from reference TRBV7-2 and TRBJ2-2 gives the full variable domain: GAGVSQSPSNKVTEKGKDVELRCDPISGHTALYWYRQSLGQGLEFLIYFQGNSAPDKSGLPSDRFSAERTGGSVSTLTIQRTQQEDSAVYLCASSLARVRGTGEVFFGEGSRLTVL.